Listed here is a single T cell receptor (beta chain). Its antigen is as yet unknown. The sample is drawn from a study of T cell responses to AZD1222 COVID-19 vaccine. As for the study in general: Second doses at about 4 or about 12 weeks were pooled.

Study findings and constraints: Nearly half of unique spike-specific TCRs reportedly avoided B.1.351 and B.1.1.7 mutated regions. Only six or seven AZD1222 recipients were seropositive at baseline.

Here immunoSEQ multiplex PCR was the method, and the copy in TCRdb shows in-frame clones only, minus some. The sample contains about 85,000 clones, over 80% of which appear only once. The CDR3 totals 14 residues. V was shortened by 2 bases and J by 0 bases, with 7 bases between the two germline ends. Germline-derived CDR1 and CDR2 are KGHSH and LQKENI. The clonotype originates from an adult in good health. Sample: peripheral blood, taken on day 0 of AZD1222 vaccination. This chain connects TRBV18 to TRBJ1-2; no clear D gene. CDR3 amino acids: CASSPERSNYGYTF. The CDR3 DNA reads TGTGCCAGCTCACCAGAACGATCTAACTATGGCTACACCTTC.